Listed here are 30 T cell receptor beta chains from one sample, sequenced in a study of T cells in localized non-small cell lung cancer. Assay used: immunoSEQ multiplex PCR; TCRdb lists only in-frame clones, some missing. The table includes 100,000 to 150,000 clones, 70% to 90% detected once. The specimen was peripheral blood, collected before any cancer treatment. Receptors were obtained from a female donor over 55 with stage I lung adenocarcinoma.

This chain links TRBV2 with TRBJ2-3, with TRBD2 identical over 10 bases. Germline V gene data show CDR1 as SNHLY and CDR2 as FYNNEI. The CDR3 has 17 residues. The V gene end was trimmed by 1 base and the J gene end by 2 bases; junction bases not matched to a gene: 6. The CDR3: CASSEVGLAGDTDTQYF. Written as DNA, the CDR3 is TGTGCCAGCAGTGAAGTAGGGCTAGCGGGAGACACAGATACGCAGTATTTT.

The V call is TRBV30, the J call TRBJ1-4; the D gene is possibly TRBD1 (5 bases). The CDR3 consists of 17 residues. CDR1 is GTSNPN and CDR2 is SVGIG in the germline V gene (reference sequence). The V end lost 0 bases, the J end lost 3 bases, and 17 bases lay between the germline ends. Here the CDR3 reads CAWSVRGPGAPNEKLFF. Written as DNA, the CDR3 is TGTGCCTGGAGTGTAAGAGGGCCCGGGGCTCCTAATGAAAAACTGTTTTTT.

The V gene is TRBV28, the J gene TRBJ2-7; perhaps TRBD1 as D (6 bases). V lost 2 bases to trimming and J lost 0 bases, with 20 bases between them. Germline V gene lookup returns CDR1 MDHEN and CDR2 SYDVKM. The CDR3 consists of 18 residues. This chain's CDR3 is CASSLKLWGQDTSYEQYF. The CDR3 bases are TGTGCCAGCAGTTTAAAGTTATGGGGGCAGGACACCTCCTACGAGCAGTACTTC.

Concerning this clone: One junction end disagrees with the germline gene, perhaps due to a read error. The rearrangement links TRBV29-1 to TRBJ2-3, with no clear D. The CDR3 has 13 amino acids. From germline, CDR1 is SQVTM and CDR2 ANQGSEA. CDR3 nucleotides: TGCACCGTTTCCGGTCGTTACACAGATACGCAGTATTTT. Protein: CTVSGRYTDTQYF.

This chain connects TRBV9 to TRBJ2-3, with TRBD2 identical over 9 bases. The J segment lost 4 bases and the V segment lost 0 bases, leaving 9 bases of the junction unmatched. Germline CDR1 and CDR2: SGDLS and YYNGEE. The CDR3 consists of 17 residues. CDR3 sequence: CASSVVGSGSWADTQYF. The DNA of the CDR3 is TGTGCCAGCAGCGTAGTGGGTAGCGGGAGTTGGGCAGATACGCAGTATTTT.

This sequence joins TRBV4-1 and TRBJ2-3, with D maybe TRBD2 (6 bases). Trimming removed 4 bases from V and 5 bases from J, with 13 bases in between. This CDR3 has 14 residues. CDR1 and CDR2 (germline): MGHRA, YSYEKL. CDR3 coding DNA: TGCGCCAGCAGCCCAAGACTAGGTGAAGATACGCAGTATTTT. Translation gives CASSPRLGEDTQYF.

V is TRBV7-9 and J is TRBJ2-5; perhaps TRBD2 as D (5 bases). Trimming took off 7 bases at V and 1 base at J, with 13 bases between the two ends. CDR1 is SEHNR, CDR2 FQNEAQ, per germline (reference sequence). This CDR3 is built from 14 residues. The CDR3 sequence is CASNALVPQETQYF. For the CDR3, the DNA is TGTGCCAGCAACGCACTAGTCCCCCAAGAGACCCAGTACTTC.

This chain uses TRBV12-5 with TRBJ1-2; tentatively, D is TRBD1 (6 bases). There are 14 residues in the CDR3. CDR1 is LGHNT, CDR2 FRNRAP, per germline. V lost 6 bases and J lost 3, with 14 bases in between. CDR3 protein: CASGKGDGHYGYTF. The DNA of the CDR3 is TGTGCTAGTGGGAAGGGGGACGGACACTATGGCTACACCTTC.

This rearrangement joins TRBV7-6 to TRBJ2-7; 8 bases are a match to TRBD1. The CDR3 is made up of 16 amino acids. Per the germline V gene, CDR1 is SGHVS and CDR2 is FNYEAQ. V lost 5 bases and J lost 0; bases outside the gene matches: 9. In DNA form, the CDR3 reads TGTGCCAGCAGCACTCGACAGGGGCAAAGCTCCTACGAGCAGTACTTC. This codes for CASSTRQGQSSYEQYF.

J is TRBJ2-3 and V is TRBV5-4, with 10 bases matching TRBD2. Per germline, CDR1 SGHNT and CDR2 YYREEE (reference sequence). CDR3 length equals 15 residues. After removal of 2 bases from V and 3 bases from J, the junction contained 3 bases not matched to a gene. The CDR3 protein is CASSLAGGITDTQYF. The CDR3 bases are TGTGCCAGCAGCTTAGCGGGAGGGATTACAGATACGCAGTATTTT.

The CDR3 nucleotides read TGTGCCTGGAGTCGTGGTAGGGTCTACGAGCAGTACTTC. It translates to CAWSRGRVYEQYF. The genes are TRBV30 and TRBJ2-5; no firm D call. The J call is doubtful: the DNA matches TRBJ2-7 better. The CDR3 totals 13 residues. Germline V gives CDR1 GTSNPN, CDR2 SVGIG (reference sequence).

This clone showed up just a few times. The rearrangement links TRBV5-4 to TRBJ1-2; D call uncertain. This CDR3 region has 13 residues. Germline CDR1 SGHNT, CDR2 YYREEE (reference sequence). The V end lost 3 bases, the J end lost 2 bases, and 8 bases lay between the germline ends. CDR3 nucleotide sequence: TGTGCCAGCAGCTCGGTGGGCAACTATGGCTACACCTTC. Translated, it gives CASSSVGNYGYTF.

The chain uses TRBV5-1 and TRBJ2-1, with 11 bases that match TRBD2. This CDR3 is built from 15 residues. The trim removed 0 bases at V and 10 bases at J, leaving 6 bases unmatched. Germline CDR1 reads SGHRS; CDR2 reads YFSETQ. Here the CDR3 DNA reads TGCGCCAGCAGCTTGGGGACTAGCGGGCCCCAGGAGCAGTTCTTC. Amino acids: CASSLGTSGPQEQFF.

The V call is TRBV9, the J call TRBJ2-7; 12 positions match TRBD2. Germline trimming cut 2 bases from V and 4 bases from J; bases unmatched to any gene: 4. The CDR3 is 15 amino acids. Looked up from germline, CDR1 is SGDLS and CDR2 is YYNGEE. In nucleotides, the CDR3 is TGTGCCAGCAGCGTCGGACTAGCGGGATTGTACGAGCAGTACTTC. Translation: CASSVGLAGLYEQYF.

Only a few counts were recorded for this clone. This chain joins TRBV6-1 and TRBJ2-7; 9 positions match TRBD1. Germline CDR1 MNHNS, CDR2 SASEGT. Trimming took 6 bases from V and 6 from J; bases not matched to a gene: 12. The CDR3 is made up of 15 amino acids. This chain's CDR3 is CASRFETGQGGEQYF. The DNA for the CDR3 is TGTGCCAGCAGGTTTGAAACGGGACAGGGTGGCGAGCAGTACTTC.

The chain carries TRBV16 and TRBJ2-7, with no clear D. This CDR3 has 12 amino acids. The germline V gene has CDR1 KGHSY and CDR2 FQNENV. Trimming left V 0 bases short and J 7 bases short, with 7 bases between. For the CDR3, the DNA is TGTGCCAGCAGCCAATCGGGTGGTGAGCAGTACTTC. Residues: CASSQSGGEQYF.

The rearrangement links TRBV30 to TRBJ1-1; no firm D call. The CDR3 length is 13 residues. Trimming cost V 4 bases and J 8 bases, with 17 bases left between them. Germline-derived CDR1 and CDR2 are GTSNPN and SVGIG (reference sequence). CDR3 residues: CAWNPQHGWEAFF. CDR3 bases: TGTGCCTGGAACCCTCAACACGGATGGGAAGCTTTCTTT.

The V call is TRBV19, the J call TRBJ1-1; TRBD1 agrees at 8 bases. After removal of 7 bases from V and 1 base from J, the junction contained 2 bases not matched to a gene. Germline V lookup: CDR1 LNHDA, CDR2 SQIVND (reference sequence). The CDR3 runs 13 residues. CDR3 coding DNA: TGTGCCAGTAAGGACAGGGAGAACACTGAAGCTTTCTTT. It specifies CASKDRENTEAFF.

This rearrangement joins TRBV9 to TRBJ2-4; 7 nucleotides line up with TRBD1. The trim removed 2 bases at V and 5 bases at J, leaving 7 bases unmatched. The CDR3 is 15 residues long. CDR1 is SGDLS, CDR2 YYNGEE, per germline. CDR3 DNA sequence: TGTGCCAGCAGCGTTACCGGGACAGCTGAAAACATTCAGTACTTC. Translation: CASSVTGTAENIQYF.

The rearrangement uses TRBV5-8 and TRBJ2-2; no reliable D call. Trimming removed 7 bases at V and 0 bases at J, with 13 bases between. CDR1 and CDR2 from the germline V gene are SGHTS and YDEGEE. CDR3 length: 15 amino acids. CDR3 residues: CASCQTTSNTGELFF. The CDR3 nucleotides are TGTGCCAGCTGCCAAACAACCTCGAACACCGGGGAGCTGTTTTTT.

The chain couples TRBV28 to TRBJ1-5; maybe TRBD1 (5 bases). V was clipped by 1 base and J by 6 bases, with 10 bases between them. Germline V CDR1 and CDR2: MDHEN, SYDVKM. CDR3 length equals 14 residues. CDR3 in amino acids: CASSLSGGSQPQHF. CDR3 coding DNA: TGTGCCAGCAGTTTATCGGGGGGTAGTCAGCCCCAGCATTTT.

The genes are TRBV19 and TRBJ2-7; TRBD1 aligns across 7 bases. The germline V gene encodes CDR1 LNHDA and CDR2 SQIVND (reference sequence). Germline trimming cut 8 bases from V and 0 bases from J; bases unmatched to any gene: 4. The CDR3 runs to 13 residues. For the CDR3, the DNA is TGTGCCAGTTCGAGGGGGCACTCCTACGAGCAGTACTTC. Its protein product is CASSRGHSYEQYF.

V is TRBV25-1 and J is TRBJ1-1; D unclear. Germline values: CDR1 MGHDK, CDR2 SYGVNS. The CDR3 runs 13 residues. The V and J ends lost 0 bases and 6 bases respectively, with 8 bases between them. The CDR3 loop is CASSEYGGSEAFF. CDR3 nucleotide sequence: TGTGCCAGCAGTGAATATGGCGGTTCTGAAGCTTTCTTT. The full variable domain, with the rest looked up from reference TRBV25-1 and TRBJ1-1, is EADIYQTPRYLVIGTGKKITLECSQTMGHDKMYWYQQDPGMELHLIHYSYGVNSTEKGDLSSESTVSRIRTEHFPLTLESARPSHTSQYLCASSEYGGSEAFFGQGTRLTVV.

This rearrangement joins TRBV7-2 to TRBJ2-2, with 11 positions matching TRBD1. With V trimmed by 1 base and J by 7 bases, 2 bases remained unmatched. The CDR3 consists of 15 residues. The germline gives CDR1 SGHTA, CDR2 FQGNSA. CDR3 nucleotides: TGTGCCAGCAGCTTAGTCGGGACAGGGGGCGGGGAGCTGTTTTTT. It specifies CASSLVGTGGGELFF. Together with reference TRBV7-2 and TRBJ2-2, the CDR3 gives the full variable domain: GAGVSQSPSNKVTEKGKDVELRCDPISGHTALYWYRQSLGQGLEFLIYFQGNSAPDKSGLPSDRFSAERTGGSVSTLTIQRTQQEDSAVYLCASSLVGTGGGELFFGEGSRLTVL.

V usage is TRBV11-2 and J usage is TRBJ1-3, with unresolved D. V was cut by 2 bases and J by 4 bases, with 6 bases left in between. Per the germline V gene, CDR1 is SGHAT and CDR2 is FQNNGV. CDR3 length equals 13 residues. The CDR3 DNA reads TGTGCCAGCAGCTTACTAAGGGGAAACACCATATATTTT. It translates to CASSLLRGNTIYF.

The chain couples TRBV10-3 to TRBJ1-2; 8 bases agree with TRBD1. This CDR3 has 13 amino acids. CDR1 ENHRY and CDR2 SYGVKD come from the germline V gene. The V gene end was trimmed by 9 bases and the J gene end by 0 bases; junction bases not matched to a gene: 3. CDR3 residues: CAIDRGANYGYTF. The CDR3 bases are TGTGCCATAGACAGGGGCGCTAACTATGGCTACACCTTC.

The chain uses TRBV29-1 and TRBJ2-3; 7 bases are shared with TRBD2. This CDR3 is 13 amino acids long. The germline CDR1 and CDR2 sequences are SQVTM and ANQGSEA. The V segment lost 6 bases and the J segment 4 bases; nucleotides outside the gene matches: 7. Here the CDR3 DNA reads TGCAGCGTCCCAACGGGAGGTTCAGATACGCAGTATTTT. Its protein is CSVPTGGSDTQYF.

V and J are TRBV19 and TRBJ2-7; 7 bases match TRBD1. The V gene's germline CDR1 is LNHDA and CDR2 SQIVND (reference sequence). The V segment lost 5 bases and the J segment 5 bases; nucleotides outside the gene matches: 6. The length of the CDR3 is 13 residues. The CDR3 nucleotides are TGTGCCAGTAGTTGGGCCCAGGGGGACGAGCAGTACTTC. This gives the protein CASSWAQGDEQYF.

The chain recombines TRBV5-4 with TRBJ1-1; D may be TRBD1 (5 bases). Per germline, CDR1 SGHNT and CDR2 YYREEE (reference sequence). CDR3 length: 14 amino acids. V was pared by 2 bases and J by 4 bases, with 12 bases between. The chain's CDR3 is CASSFAPGGTEAFF. In nucleotides, the CDR3 is TGTGCCAGCAGCTTTGCCCCTGGGGGCACTGAAGCTTTCTTT.

V usage is TRBV28 and J usage is TRBJ2-7; 12 positions agree with TRBD1. Germline V gene lookup returns CDR1 MDHEN and CDR2 SYDVKM. The CDR3 sequence is 18 residues long. J gave up 5 bases and V 8 bases, and 19 bases lay outside the gene matches. The CDR3: CASVSRGGPGTGGHEQYF. CDR3 DNA: TGTGCCAGCGTATCGAGAGGGGGCCCCGGGACAGGGGGCCACGAGCAGTACTTC.